This entry lists 25 T cell receptor beta chains sequenced from one sample in a study of blood T cell repertoires in COVID-19. The protocol was immunoSEQ multiplex PCR, while the TCRdb copy is restricted to in-frame clones and leaves out a portion. The sample carries hundreds of thousands of clones, approximately 90% recorded once. The sequencing input was PBMCs or T cells enriched from blood (not recorded which). All receptors derive from a woman in her 30s who had recovered from COVID-19.

V gene TRBV19 combines with J gene TRBJ2-2, with D perhaps TRBD1 (6 bases). The CDR3 extends over 14 amino acids. The germline gives CDR1 LNHDA, CDR2 SQIVND (reference sequence). V was clipped by 7 bases and J by 5 bases, with 14 bases between them. CDR3 bases: TGTGCCAGTAAGGACAGCATTTTGACCGGGGAGCTGTTTTTT. Its translation: CASKDSILTGELFF.

The chain couples TRBV5-1 to TRBJ2-7; D might be TRBD1 (5 bases). CDR1 is SGHRS and CDR2 is YFSETQ in the germline V gene. Trimming pared 4 bases from V and 3 bases from J, leaving 17 bases between. This CDR3 spans 15 amino acids. The CDR3 DNA reads TGCGCCAGCAGCCAATCTTATGACAGATACTACGAGCAGTACTTC. This codes for CASSQSYDRYYEQYF.

The chain couples TRBV4-2 to TRBJ1-2; weak D call: TRBD1 (5 bases). Trimming removed 0 bases at V and 3 bases at J, with 14 bases between. The germline V gene has CDR1 LGHNA and CDR2 YNFKEQ. The CDR3 has 16 residues. CDR3 sequence: CASSQDPGGGDYGYTF. CDR3 in DNA: TGTGCCAGCAGCCAAGATCCAGGTGGAGGGGACTATGGCTACACCTTC.

The chain has TRBV7-9 and TRBJ1-5; possible D gene TRBD1, 5 bases. Deletions cut 0 bases from V and 0 bases from J, with 9 bases between. The CDR3 extends over 16 amino acids. Germline lookup yields CDR1 SEHNR and CDR2 FQNEAQ (reference sequence). CDR3 sequence: CASSLAGAISNQPQHF. The CDR3 DNA is TGTGCCAGCAGCTTAGCAGGGGCGATTAGCAATCAGCCCCAGCATTTT.

The V gene is TRBV4-1, the J gene TRBJ1-6; TRBD1 aligns across 7 bases. The ends lost 4 bases at V and 3 bases at J; junction bases unmatched: 12. The length of the CDR3 is 18 residues. Germline loops: CDR1 MGHRA, CDR2 YSYEKL. The CDR3 loop reads CASSPSDGTEIYNSPLHF. The CDR3 DNA reads TGCGCCAGCAGCCCATCTGACGGGACAGAAATCTATAATTCACCCCTCCACTTT.

This sequence joins TRBV5-1 and TRBJ2-1, with 12 nucleotides matching TRBD2. With 3 bases clipped from V and 0 bases from J, the junction kept 13 bases outside the gene matches. Germline V lookup: CDR1 SGHRS, CDR2 YFSETQ. The CDR3 extends over 20 amino acids. CDR3 protein: CASSYGGSLAGGSSYNEQFF. The CDR3 bases are TGCGCCAGCAGCTACGGAGGTAGTCTAGCGGGAGGGAGCTCCTACAATGAGCAGTTCTTC.

V gene TRBV6-5 combines with J gene TRBJ1-5, with 7 bases that match TRBD1. Trimming at V came to 5 bases and at J to 3 bases, leaving 7 bases not matched to a gene. This CDR3 region has 15 residues. Germline assignment: CDR1 MNHEY and CDR2 SVGAGI. The chain's CDR3 is CASSQDRIDNQPQHF. The CDR3 nucleotides are TGTGCCAGCAGTCAGGACAGGATAGACAATCAGCCCCAGCATTTT.

The chain couples TRBV30 to TRBJ2-1, with 10 positions matching TRBD2. This CDR3 spans 15 amino acids. The ends lost 5 bases at V and 4 bases at J; junction bases unmatched: 8. CDR1 is GTSNPN and CDR2 is SVGIG in the germline V gene (reference sequence). This CDR3 is CAWELAGGPYNEQFF. The CDR3 DNA follows: TGTGCCTGGGAATTAGCGGGAGGTCCATACAATGAGCAGTTCTTC.

This clone was counted a single time. At one end the junction does not follow the germline gene, possibly because of a read error. The V gene is TRBV27, the J gene TRBJ2-6; 7 nucleotides align to TRBD2. This CDR3 is 16 amino acids long. Germline V gives CDR1 MNHEY, CDR2 SMNVEV (reference sequence). CDR3 in amino acids: CASSLSGTTGANVLTF. The CDR3 region has the DNA TGTGCCAGCAGTCTATCCGGGACTACTGGGGCCAACGTCCTGACTTTC.

This clone was counted once. J is TRBJ2-2 and V is TRBV9; D is unclear. Germline V gives CDR1 SGDLS, CDR2 YYNGEE. This CDR3 is 14 amino acids long. The V end lost 0 bases, the J end lost 0 bases, and 3 bases lay between the germline ends. The CDR3: CASSVGTNTGELFF. In DNA form, the CDR3 reads TGTGCCAGCAGCGTAGGTACGAACACCGGGGAGCTGTTTTTT.

V usage is TRBV27 and J usage is TRBJ2-7; 10 bases align to TRBD2. Germline CDR1 is MNHEY and CDR2 is SMNVEV (reference sequence). The length of the CDR3 is 16 residues. The V and J ends lost 5 bases and 5 bases, in that order; junction bases with no gene match: 12. CDR3 DNA: TGTGCCAGCAGTCCCCAACCTAGCGGGAGTGGAAACGAGCAGTACTTC. Its protein product is CASSPQPSGSGNEQYF.

The chain is built from TRBV5-4 and TRBJ1-2; D may be TRBD1 (6 bases). This CDR3 spans 15 amino acids. Germline CDR1 SGHNT, CDR2 YYREEE (reference sequence). With 0 bases removed from V and 4 bases from J, the gap between germline ends came to 13 bases. CDR3 sequence (DNA): TGTGCCAGCAGCTTGGAGGCAGGGGAGTTCTATGGCTACACCTTC. Translated, it gives CASSLEAGEFYGYTF.

The chain links TRBV5-4 to TRBJ2-4; 8 positions agree with TRBD2. CDR1 and CDR2 (germline): SGHNT, YYREEE (reference sequence). The CDR3 consists of 15 residues. V gave up 5 bases and J gave up 3 bases; unmatched junction bases: 7. CDR3 loop: CASSPGGEVKNIQYF. CDR3 DNA sequence: TGTGCCAGCAGTCCGGGGGGGGAGGTCAAAAACATTCAGTACTTC.

The CDR3: CASSLGQGSQPQHF. The CDR3 bases are TGTGCCAGCAGCTTGGGGCAGGGTAGTCAGCCCCAGCATTTT. The chain recombines TRBV5-5 with TRBJ1-5, with a possible D match to TRBD1 (5 bases). This CDR3 has 14 residues. Germline CDR1 reads SGHKS; CDR2 reads YYEKEE (reference sequence). Between the trimmed V and J ends, which lost 0 bases and 6 bases, there was a span of 10 bases. The full variable domain, completed using reference TRBV5-5 and TRBJ1-5, is DAGVTQSPTHLIKTRGQQVTLRCSPISGHKSVSWYQQVLGQGPQFIFQYYEKEERGRGNFPDRFSARQFPNYSSELNVNALLLGDSALYLCASSLGQGSQPQHFGDGTRLSIL.

V is TRBV7-3 and J is TRBJ1-2; D possibly corresponds to TRBD1 (6 bases). Deletions cut 5 bases from V and 5 bases from J, with 12 bases between. The CDR3 is 13 residues long. From germline, CDR1 is SGHTA and CDR2 FQGTGA. Here the CDR3 DNA reads TGTGCCAGCAGCCCTTCCACAGGGTATGGCTACACCTTC. This sequence encodes CASSPSTGYGYTF. The variable domain in full, with the rest retrieved from reference TRBV7-3 and TRBJ1-2, is GAGVSQTPSNKVTEKGKYVELRCDPISGHTALYWYRQSLGQGPEFLIYFQGTGAADDSGLPNDRFFAVRPEGSVSTLKIQRTERGDSAVYLCASSPSTGYGYTFGSGTRLTVV.

The rearrangement links TRBV7-9 to TRBJ1-5, with 8 positions matching TRBD1. Germline CDR1 SEHNR, CDR2 FQNEAQ (reference sequence). J lost 0 bases, V lost 4 bases, and 2 bases had no gene match. The CDR3 loop spans 15 amino acids. The CDR3 protein is CASSSDRVSNQPQHF. The CDR3 DNA reads TGTGCCAGCAGCTCGGACAGGGTTAGCAATCAGCCCCAGCATTTT.

This chain connects TRBV6-5 to TRBJ1-6, with a weak D call TRBD1 (6 bases). This CDR3 comprises 15 residues. V dropped 0 bases and J dropped 10 bases, with 13 bases sitting between them. Germline assignment: CDR1 MNHEY and CDR2 SVGAGI. The CDR3 DNA follows: TGTGCCAGCAGTTACTCAGCAGGGGTTAGATCACCCCTCCACTTT. Translating it yields CASSYSAGVRSPLHF.

The genes are TRBV30 and TRBJ2-1; possibly TRBD1 for D (6 bases). V lost 5 bases to trimming and J lost 2 bases, with 10 bases between them. Per germline, CDR1 GTSNPN and CDR2 SVGIG (reference sequence). The CDR3 is made up of 13 amino acids. CDR3 sequence: CAWQGLAYNEQFF. CDR3 nucleotides: TGTGCCTGGCAGGGGTTGGCCTACAATGAGCAGTTCTTC.

The gene calls are TRBV24-1 and TRBJ2-5; no definite D call. Trimming took 5 bases from V and 0 from J, leaving 9 bases between them. The germline gives CDR1 KGHDR, CDR2 SFDVKD. CDR3 length: 14 amino acids. CDR3 in amino acids: CATSADGYQETQYF. DNA for the CDR3: TGTGCCACCAGTGCCGACGGGTACCAAGAGACCCAGTACTTC.

This chain uses TRBV9 with TRBJ1-2, with D perhaps matching TRBD1 (6 bases). The CDR3 runs 15 residues. Trimming pared 3 bases from V and 0 bases from J, leaving 12 bases between. Germline CDR1 SGDLS, CDR2 YYNGEE. The CDR3 nucleotides read TGTGCCAGCAGCGCCCGCCGGGACACTAACTATGGCTACACCTTC. Translated, it gives CASSARRDTNYGYTF.

The chain recombines TRBV20-1 with TRBJ1-1, with D tentatively TRBD1 (5 bases). The V gene's germline CDR1 is DFQATT and CDR2 SNEGSKA (reference sequence). The CDR3 sequence is 11 residues long. V lost 6 bases and J 3 bases, leaving 8 bases between the germline ends. CDR3 residues: CSAPRDTEAFF. CDR3 nucleotide sequence: TGCAGTGCCCCCAGGGACACTGAAGCTTTCTTT.

The V gene is TRBV6-5, the J gene TRBJ1-1; 8 nucleotides match TRBD1. Germline lookup yields CDR1 MNHEY and CDR2 SVGAGI. The V gene end was trimmed by 11 bases and the J gene end by 7 bases; junction bases not matched to a gene: 12. The CDR3 is made up of 13 amino acids. CDR3: CAVSRGRWDEAFF. For the CDR3, the DNA is TGTGCCGTCTCCAGGGGGCGCTGGGATGAAGCTTTCTTT.

This chain connects TRBV7-8 to TRBJ2-7; 11 bases match TRBD1. Per the germline V gene, CDR1 is SGHVS and CDR2 is FQNEAQ. V lost 5 bases and J lost 2; bases outside the gene matches: 5. CDR3 length: 15 residues. The CDR3 region has the DNA TGTGCCAGCAGCCCACCGGGACAGGGGGCCTACGAGCAGTACTTC. This encodes CASSPPGQGAYEQYF. The whole variable domain, filled in from reference TRBV7-8 and TRBJ2-7, reads GAGVSQSPRYKVAKRGQDVALRCDPISGHVSLFWYQQALGQGPEFLTYFQNEAQLDKSGLPSDRFFAERPEGSVSTLKIQRTQQEDSAVYLCASSPPGQGAYEQYFGPGTRLTVT.

The rearrangement joins TRBV5-4 to TRBJ1-1, with 7 bases identical to TRBD1. There are 13 residues in the CDR3. Germline V CDR1 and CDR2: SGHNT, YYREEE (reference sequence). Trimming removed 9 bases from V and 5 bases from J; junction bases left unmatched: 10. The chain's CDR3 is CATRTQQGTEAFF. The DNA of the CDR3 is TGTGCCACAAGGACCCAACAGGGGACTGAAGCTTTCTTT.

The chain uses TRBV7-9 and TRBJ2-1; tentatively, D is TRBD1 (6 bases). Germline V lookup: CDR1 SEHNR, CDR2 FQNEAQ (reference sequence). The CDR3 is 17 amino acids. With 5 bases removed from V and 2 bases from J, the gap between germline ends came to 19 bases. The CDR3 DNA follows: TGTGCCAGCAGCCACCCAGGGGCCTCGTATACCTACAATGAGCAGTTCTTC. Translation gives CASSHPGASYTYNEQFF.